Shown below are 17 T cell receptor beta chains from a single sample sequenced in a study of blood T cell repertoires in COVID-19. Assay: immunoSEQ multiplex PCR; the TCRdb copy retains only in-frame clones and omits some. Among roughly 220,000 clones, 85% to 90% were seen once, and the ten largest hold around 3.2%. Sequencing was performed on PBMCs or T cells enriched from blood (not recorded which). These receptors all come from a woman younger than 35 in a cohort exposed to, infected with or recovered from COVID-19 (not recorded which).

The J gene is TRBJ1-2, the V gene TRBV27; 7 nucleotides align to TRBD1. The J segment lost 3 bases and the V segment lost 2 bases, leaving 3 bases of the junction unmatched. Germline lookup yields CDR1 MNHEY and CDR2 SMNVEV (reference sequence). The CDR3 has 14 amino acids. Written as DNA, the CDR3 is TGTGCCAGCAGTTTAACGGGACAGTACTATGGCTACACCTTC. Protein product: CASSLTGQYYGYTF.

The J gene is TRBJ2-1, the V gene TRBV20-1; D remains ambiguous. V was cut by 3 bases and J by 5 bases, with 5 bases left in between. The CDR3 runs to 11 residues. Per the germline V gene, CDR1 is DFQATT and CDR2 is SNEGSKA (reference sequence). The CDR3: CSASTDNEQFF. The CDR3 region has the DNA TGCAGTGCTAGTACGGACAATGAGCAGTTCTTC.

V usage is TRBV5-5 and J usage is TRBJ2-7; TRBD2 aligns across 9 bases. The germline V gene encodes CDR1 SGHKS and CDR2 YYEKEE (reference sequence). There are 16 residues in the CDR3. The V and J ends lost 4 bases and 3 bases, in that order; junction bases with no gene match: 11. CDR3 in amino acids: CASSKDSGSGYYEQYF. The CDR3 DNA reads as TGTGCCAGCAGCAAAGATAGCGGGAGCGGGTACTACGAGCAGTACTTC.

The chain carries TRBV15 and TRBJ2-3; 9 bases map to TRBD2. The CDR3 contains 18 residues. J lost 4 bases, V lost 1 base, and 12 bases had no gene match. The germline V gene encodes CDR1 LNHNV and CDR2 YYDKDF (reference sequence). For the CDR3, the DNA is TGTGCCACCAGCAGAGTCATCCTTCTAGCGGGAAGGGCAGATACGCAGTATTTT. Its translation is CATSRVILLAGRADTQYF. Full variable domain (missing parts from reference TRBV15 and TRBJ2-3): DAMVIQNPRYQVTQFGKPVTLSCSQTLNHNVMYWYQQKSSQAPKLLFHYYDKDFNNEADTPDNFQSRRPNTSFCFLDIRSPGLGDTAMYLCATSRVILLAGRADTQYFGPGTRLTVL.

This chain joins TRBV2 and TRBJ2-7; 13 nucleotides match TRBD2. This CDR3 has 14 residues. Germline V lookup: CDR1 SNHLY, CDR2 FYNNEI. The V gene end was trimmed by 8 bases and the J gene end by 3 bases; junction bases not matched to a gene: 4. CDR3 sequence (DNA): TGTGCCAGCTGGGGACTAGCGGGAATCTACGAGCAGTACTTC. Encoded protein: CASWGLAGIYEQYF.

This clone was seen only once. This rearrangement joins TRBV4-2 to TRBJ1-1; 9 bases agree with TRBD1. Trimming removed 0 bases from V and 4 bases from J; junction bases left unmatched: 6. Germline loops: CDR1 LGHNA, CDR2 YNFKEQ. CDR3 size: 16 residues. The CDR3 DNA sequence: TGTGCCAGCAGCCAAGATATGGACAGGGGACCCACTGAAGCTTTCTTT. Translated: CASSQDMDRGPTEAFF.

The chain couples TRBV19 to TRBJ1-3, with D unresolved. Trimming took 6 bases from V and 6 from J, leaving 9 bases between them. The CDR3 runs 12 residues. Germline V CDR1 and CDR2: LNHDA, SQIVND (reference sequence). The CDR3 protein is CASSPRENTIYF. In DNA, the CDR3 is TGTGCCAGTAGCCCGAGGGAAAACACCATATATTTT.

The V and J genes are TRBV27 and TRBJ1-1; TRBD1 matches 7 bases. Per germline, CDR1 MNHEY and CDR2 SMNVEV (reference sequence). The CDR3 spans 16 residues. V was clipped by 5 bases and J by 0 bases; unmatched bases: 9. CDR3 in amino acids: CASSLRTGGMNTEAFF. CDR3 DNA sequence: TGTGCCAGCAGTCTCCGGACAGGTGGGATGAACACTGAAGCTTTCTTT.

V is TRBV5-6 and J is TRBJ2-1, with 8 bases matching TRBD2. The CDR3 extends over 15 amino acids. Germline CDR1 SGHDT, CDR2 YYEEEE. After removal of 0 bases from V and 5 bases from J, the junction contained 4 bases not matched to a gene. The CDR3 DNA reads TGTGCCAGCAGCTTGGGGGGACTAGGGGACAATGAGCAGTTCTTC. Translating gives CASSLGGLGDNEQFF.

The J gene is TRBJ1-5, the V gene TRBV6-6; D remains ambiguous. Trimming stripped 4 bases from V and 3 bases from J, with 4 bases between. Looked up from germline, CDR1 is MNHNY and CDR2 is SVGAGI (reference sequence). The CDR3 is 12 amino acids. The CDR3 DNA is TGTGCCAGCAGTTTTCTCAATCAGCCCCAGCATTTT. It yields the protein CASSFLNQPQHF.

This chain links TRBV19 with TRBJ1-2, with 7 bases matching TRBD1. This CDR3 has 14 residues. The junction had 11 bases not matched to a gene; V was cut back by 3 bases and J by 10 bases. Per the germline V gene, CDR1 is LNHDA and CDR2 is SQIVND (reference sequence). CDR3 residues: CASSITPRQGVYTF. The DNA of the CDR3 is TGTGCCAGTAGTATTACCCCCCGGCAGGGGGTCTACACCTTC.

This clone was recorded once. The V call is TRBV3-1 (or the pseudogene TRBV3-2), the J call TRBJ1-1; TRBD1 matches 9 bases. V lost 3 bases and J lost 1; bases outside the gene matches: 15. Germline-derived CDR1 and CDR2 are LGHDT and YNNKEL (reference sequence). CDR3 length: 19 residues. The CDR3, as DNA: TGTGCCAGCAGCCACCCCCGGACAGGGGAGGGAAGGCCGAACACTGAAGCTTTCTTT. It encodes CASSHPRTGEGRPNTEAFF.

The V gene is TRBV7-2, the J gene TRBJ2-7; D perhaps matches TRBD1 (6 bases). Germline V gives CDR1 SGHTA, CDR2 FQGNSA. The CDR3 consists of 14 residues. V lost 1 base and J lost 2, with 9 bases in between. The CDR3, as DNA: TGTGCCAGCAGCTTAGAAGGGGGTCCCTACGAGCAGTACTTC. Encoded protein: CASSLEGGPYEQYF. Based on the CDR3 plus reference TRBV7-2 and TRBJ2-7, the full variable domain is GAGVSQSPSNKVTEKGKDVELRCDPISGHTALYWYRQSLGQGLEFLIYFQGNSAPDKSGLPSDRFSAERTGGSVSTLTIQRTQQEDSAVYLCASSLEGGPYEQYFGPGTRLTVT.

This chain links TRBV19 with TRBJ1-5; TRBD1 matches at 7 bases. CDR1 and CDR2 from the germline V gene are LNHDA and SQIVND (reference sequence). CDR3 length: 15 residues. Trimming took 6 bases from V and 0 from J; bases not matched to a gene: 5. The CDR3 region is CASSSGTVSNQPQHF. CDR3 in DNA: TGTGCCAGTAGCTCAGGGACAGTTAGCAATCAGCCCCAGCATTTT.

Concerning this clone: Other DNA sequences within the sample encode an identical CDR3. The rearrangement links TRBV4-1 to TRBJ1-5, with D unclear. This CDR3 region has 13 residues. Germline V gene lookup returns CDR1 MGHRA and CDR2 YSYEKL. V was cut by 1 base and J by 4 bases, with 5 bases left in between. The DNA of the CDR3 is TGCGCCAGCAGCCAAGCTCCTAATCAGCCCCAGCATTTT. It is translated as CASSQAPNQPQHF.

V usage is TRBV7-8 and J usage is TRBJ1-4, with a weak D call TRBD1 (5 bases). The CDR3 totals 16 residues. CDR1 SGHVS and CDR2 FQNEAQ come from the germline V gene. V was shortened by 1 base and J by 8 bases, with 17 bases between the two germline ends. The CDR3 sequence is CASSLEGLGAGEKLFF. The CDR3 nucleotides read TGTGCCAGCAGCTTAGAGGGGCTGGGTGCGGGAGAAAAACTGTTTTTT.

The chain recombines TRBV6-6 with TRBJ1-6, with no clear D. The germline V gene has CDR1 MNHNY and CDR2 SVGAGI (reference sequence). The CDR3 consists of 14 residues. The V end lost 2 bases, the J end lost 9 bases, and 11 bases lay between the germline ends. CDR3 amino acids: CASSYGDGLSPLHF. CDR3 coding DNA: TGTGCCAGCAGTTACGGCGATGGGCTTTCACCCCTCCACTTT.